Listed here are 17 T cell receptor beta chains from one sample, sequenced in a study of cytomegalovirus exposure and HLA in healthy donors. 60 Vbeta and 13 Jbeta primers were used in PCR. The table came from immunoSEQ multiplex PCR; TCRdb's copy has only in-frame clones and leaves some out. The data hold 150,000 to 200,000 clones, with around 85% observed a single time. Sequenced material: PBMCs. These receptors were taken from a man aged 18 to 35 in good health and CMV-seronegative.

This clone was picked up one time. The chain uses TRBV28 and TRBJ2-5; possibly TRBD1 for D (6 bases). Trimming took off 5 bases at V and 1 base at J, with 17 bases between the two ends. The CDR3 covers 16 residues. Germline-derived CDR1 and CDR2 are MDHEN and SYDVKM. The CDR3, as DNA: TGTGCCAGCAGTCCACAGGGAGACCCCCGCCAAGAGACCCAGTACTTC. Protein: CASSPQGDPRQETQYF.

The chain links TRBV2 to TRBJ2-1; TRBD2 matches at 9 bases. V was clipped by 11 bases and J by 8 bases; unmatched bases: 10. Germline V gene data show CDR1 as SNHLY and CDR2 as FYNNEI. The CDR3 is 13 amino acids. CDR3 sequence (DNA): TGTGCCCCGGGGCGGGGGGGCTCCCATGAGCAGTTCTTC. As protein: CAPGRGGSHEQFF.

Worth noting for this clone: One end of the junction fails to match germline, which may point to a read error. The rearrangement uses TRBV7-8 and TRBJ2-5; 7 bases fit TRBD2. In germline, CDR1 is SGHVS, CDR2 FQNEAQ. CDR3 length equals 17 residues. In DNA, the CDR3 is TGTGTCAGCAGCTTAGATCGCCAGGGAGGGGACGTAGAGACCCAGTACTTC. Protein: CVSSLDRQGGDVETQYF.

In DNA form, the CDR3 reads TGTGCCAGCAGCTTCTCCGACAGTTACACTGAAGCTTTCTTT. This codes for CASSFSDSYTEAFF. The chain combines TRBV7-9 with TRBJ1-1, with D perhaps matching TRBD1 (5 bases). Germline CDR1 reads SEHNR; CDR2 reads FQNEAQ (reference sequence). This CDR3 has 14 residues. Trimming removed 3 bases at V and 3 bases at J, with 11 bases between.

V and J are TRBV7-2 and TRBJ1-3, with D perhaps matching TRBD1 (6 bases). The V end was cut by 1 base, the J end by 2 bases, with 9 bases between. Per germline, CDR1 SGHTA and CDR2 FQGNSA. The CDR3 runs 15 residues. CDR3 in DNA: TGTGCCAGCAGCTTAGTCACAGGGACTGGAAACACCATATATTTT. Translation gives CASSLVTGTGNTIYF. Based on the CDR3 plus reference TRBV7-2 and TRBJ1-3, the full variable domain is GAGVSQSPSNKVTEKGKDVELRCDPISGHTALYWYRQSLGQGLEFLIYFQGNSAPDKSGLPSDRFSAERTGGSVSTLTIQRTQQEDSAVYLCASSLVTGTGNTIYFGEGSWLTVV.

The chain employs TRBV5-1 and TRBJ2-2; the D gene is possibly TRBD1 (5 bases). The V end lost 5 bases, the J end lost 6 bases, and 14 bases lay between the germline ends. CDR3 length: 14 amino acids. The germline V gene encodes CDR1 SGHRS and CDR2 YFSETQ. As DNA, the CDR3 is TGCGCCAGCAGTGTAGGGGCCTCCCCCGGGGAGCTGTTTTTT. Residues: CASSVGASPGELFF.

This clone was detected only once. The chain recombines TRBV6-5 with TRBJ2-7; no firm D call. The CDR3 is 14 amino acids. CDR1 is MNHEY, CDR2 SVGAGI, per germline. Trimming took off 0 bases at V and 3 bases at J, with 9 bases between the two ends. Written as DNA, the CDR3 is TGTGCCAGCAGTTACTCCGGGTCCCTCTACGAGCAGTACTTC. Its protein is CASSYSGSLYEQYF.

The chain employs TRBV6-1 and TRBJ2-3, with 7 bases that match TRBD1. The length of the CDR3 is 16 residues. CDR1 is MNHNS, CDR2 SASEGT, per germline. The trim removed 4 bases at V and 2 bases at J, leaving 9 bases unmatched. CDR3 in amino acids: CASSGRQGSLTDTQYF. CDR3 DNA: TGTGCCAGCAGTGGACGACAGGGATCGCTCACAGATACGCAGTATTTT.

The chain is built from TRBV7-3 and TRBJ2-1; D remains unclear. Trimming pared 1 base from V and 1 base from J, leaving 14 bases between. This CDR3 contains 17 residues. Germline values: CDR1 SGHTA, CDR2 FQGTGA. Written as DNA, the CDR3 is TGTGCCAGCAGCTTAATACCCAGGTCACGTTCCTACAATGAGCAGTTCTTC. Residues: CASSLIPRSRSYNEQFF.

The rearrangement uses TRBV7-6 and TRBJ2-7, with D possibly matching TRBD1 (5 bases). Germline values: CDR1 SGHVS, CDR2 FNYEAQ. V shed 1 base and J shed 2 bases, with 12 bases lying between them. The CDR3 is 15 residues long. CDR3 in DNA: TGTGCCAGCAGCTTAGAGGGCAGGGCAGCCTACGAGCAGTACTTC. Protein sequence: CASSLEGRAAYEQYF.

The chain uses TRBV4-3 and TRBJ2-3; perhaps TRBD2 as D (5 bases). The germline V gene has CDR1 LGHNA and CDR2 YSLEER. The CDR3 has 17 residues. With 1 base removed from V and 0 bases from J, the gap between germline ends came to 14 bases. CDR3: CASSQGGAAGSTDTQYF. As DNA, the CDR3 is TGCGCCAGCAGCCAAGGAGGTGCGGCGGGTAGCACAGATACGCAGTATTTT.

The gene calls are TRBV15 and TRBJ2-1; 11 bases align to TRBD2. Germline lookup yields CDR1 LNHNV and CDR2 YYDKDF (reference sequence). This CDR3 contains 16 residues. The V gene end was trimmed by 5 bases and the J gene end by 4 bases; junction bases not matched to a gene: 7. Here the CDR3 reads CATSVRLAGIYNEQFF. Here the CDR3 DNA reads TGTGCCACCAGCGTAAGACTAGCGGGGATTTACAATGAGCAGTTCTTC.

The V gene is TRBV5-1, the J gene TRBJ2-1, with TRBD2 matching over 8 bases. This CDR3 region has 15 residues. CDR1 and CDR2 (germline): SGHRS, YFSETQ. V gave up 2 bases and J gave up 0 bases; unmatched junction bases: 1. The CDR3 loop reads CASSLSGSSYNEQFF. In DNA form, the CDR3 reads TGCGCCAGCAGCTTAAGCGGGAGCTCCTACAATGAGCAGTTCTTC.

This chain connects TRBV2 to TRBJ1-1; the D gene is possibly TRBD1 (5 bases). Trimming pared 6 bases from V and 4 bases from J, leaving 21 bases between. The CDR3 has 16 amino acids. Germline V gives CDR1 SNHLY, CDR2 FYNNEI. The CDR3 protein is CASRAHGGTGGTEAFF. CDR3 coding DNA: TGTGCCAGCAGGGCACACGGGGGGACTGGGGGCACTGAAGCTTTCTTT. The full variable domain, its missing parts supplied by reference TRBV2 and TRBJ1-1, is EPEVTQTPSHQVTQMGQEVILRCVPISNHLYFYWYRQILGQKVEFLVSFYNNEISEKSEIFDDQFSVERPDGSNFTLKIRSTKLEDSAMYFCASRAHGGTGGTEAFFGQGTRLTVV.

V and J are TRBV4-1 and TRBJ2-3; no reliable D call. CDR3 size: 16 residues. The germline V gene has CDR1 MGHRA and CDR2 YSYEKL. V was cut by 3 bases and J by 0 bases, with 13 bases left in between. This chain's CDR3 is CASSHPASTSTDTQYF. The CDR3 region has the DNA TGCGCCAGCAGCCACCCCGCTAGTACTAGCACAGATACGCAGTATTTT.

This chain links TRBV4-3 with TRBJ1-2; TRBD1 might be the D (5 bases). This CDR3 region has 14 residues. CDR1 and CDR2 (germline): LGHNA, YSLEER. The germline V and J ends were trimmed by 1 base and 1 base, with 7 bases remaining between them. The CDR3 nucleotides read TGCGCCAGCAGCCAAGGACAGAATAACTATGGCTACACCTTC. Translation gives CASSQGQNNYGYTF.

The chain joins TRBV2 to TRBJ1-2, with a possible D match to TRBD1 (6 bases). CDR1 and CDR2 from the germline V gene are SNHLY and FYNNEI. The CDR3 runs to 12 residues. Trimming stripped 6 bases from V and 5 bases from J, with 10 bases between. This chain's CDR3 is CASSFGQYGYTF. The CDR3 coding sequence is TGTGCCAGCAGCTTCGGACAGTATGGCTACACCTTC.